This T cell receptor (beta chain) was profiled in a study of T cell responses to AZD1222 COVID-19 vaccine. Germline values: CDR1 LNHDA, CDR2 SQIVND (reference sequence). The CDR3 is made up of 14 amino acids. V lost 3 bases, J lost 7 bases, and 12 bases lay in between. Clones were sequenced by immunoSEQ multiplex PCR, and TCRdb holds only the in-frame ones, with some missing. Of around 140,000 clones listed, 86% were seen once; the top ten hold roughly 5.1%. The rearrangement uses TRBV19 and TRBJ1-4, with D possibly matching TRBD1 (5 bases). The receptor comes from an adult who received the AZD1222 COVID-19 vaccine. Here the sequenced sample was peripheral blood, taken 28 days after the second AZD1222 dose. The DNA for the CDR3 is TGTGCCAGTAGTATCCGAAAGCAGGGTGAAAAACTGTTTTTT. Protein sequence: CASSIRKQGEKLFF.